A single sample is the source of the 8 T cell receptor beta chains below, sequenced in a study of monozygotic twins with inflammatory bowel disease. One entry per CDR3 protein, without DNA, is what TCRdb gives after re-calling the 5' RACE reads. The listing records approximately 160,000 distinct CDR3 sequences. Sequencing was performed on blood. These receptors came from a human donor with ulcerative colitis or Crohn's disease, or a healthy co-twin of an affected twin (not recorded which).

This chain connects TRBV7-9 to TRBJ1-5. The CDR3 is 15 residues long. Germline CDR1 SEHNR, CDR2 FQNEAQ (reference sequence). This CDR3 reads CASSSERRGYQPQHF.

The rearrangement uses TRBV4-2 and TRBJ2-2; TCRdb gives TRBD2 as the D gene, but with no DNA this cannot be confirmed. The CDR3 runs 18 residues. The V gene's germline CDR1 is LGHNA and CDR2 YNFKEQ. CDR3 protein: CASSHQQGTQANTGELFF.

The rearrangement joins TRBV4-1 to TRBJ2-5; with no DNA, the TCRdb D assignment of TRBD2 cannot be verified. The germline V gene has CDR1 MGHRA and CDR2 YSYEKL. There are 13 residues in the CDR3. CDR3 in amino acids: CASSPGGVETQYF.

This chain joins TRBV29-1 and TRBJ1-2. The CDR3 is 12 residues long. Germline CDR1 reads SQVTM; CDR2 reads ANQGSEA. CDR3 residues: CSVEQAWGGYTF.

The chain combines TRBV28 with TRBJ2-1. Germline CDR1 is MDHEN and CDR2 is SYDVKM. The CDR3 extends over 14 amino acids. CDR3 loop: CASLSGSSYNEQFF. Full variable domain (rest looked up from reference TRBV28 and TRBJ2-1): DVKVTQSSRYLVKRTGEKVFLECVQDMDHENMFWYRQDPGLGLRLIYFSYDVKMKEKGDIPEGYSVSREKKERFSLILESASTNQTSMYLCASLSGSSYNEQFFGPGTRLTVL.

The CDR3 reads CSARDGDLVLAGTLGEQFF. The chain uses TRBV20-1 and TRBJ2-1; the D call of TRBD2 rests on TCRdb alone, since no DNA is present to check it. There are 19 residues in the CDR3. Per the germline V gene, CDR1 is DFQATT and CDR2 is SNEGSKA (reference sequence).

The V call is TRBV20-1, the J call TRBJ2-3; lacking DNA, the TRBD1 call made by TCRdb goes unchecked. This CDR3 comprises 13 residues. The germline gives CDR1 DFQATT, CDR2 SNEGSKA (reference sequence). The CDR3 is CSAGDRVTDTQYF.

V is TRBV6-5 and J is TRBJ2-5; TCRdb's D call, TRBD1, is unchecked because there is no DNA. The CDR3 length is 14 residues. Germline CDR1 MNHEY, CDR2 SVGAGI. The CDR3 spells CASSSQGFGETQYF.